These 26 T cell receptor beta chains came from one sample sequenced in a study of response to subunit inactivated influenza vaccine. TCRdb used MiXCR to reprocess the RT-PCR reads, holding one entry per CDR3 protein. Of 540,000 or so distinct CDR3 sequences in the sample, 10% to 15% were seen once. Sequencing was performed on PBMCs from blood, taken roughly 6 weeks after vaccination. The source is a man in his forties or fifties who received an inactivated influenza vaccine.

This rearrangement joins TRBV7-6 to TRBJ2-7; possible D gene TRBD1, 6 bases. The CDR3 runs 14 residues. V was clipped by 5 bases and J by 0 bases, with 11 bases between them. In germline, CDR1 is SGHVS, CDR2 FNYEAQ. The CDR3 region has the DNA TGTGCCAGCAGCGCACAGGGTAACTCCTACGAGCAGTACTTC. Its translation is CASSAQGNSYEQYF.

The sample holds many counts of this clonotype. V and J are TRBV4-3 and TRBJ2-2; maybe TRBD1 (6 bases). V was pared by 2 bases and J by 6 bases, with 13 bases between. The CDR3 sequence is 15 residues long. Germline values: CDR1 LGHNA, CDR2 YSLEER. Here the CDR3 reads CASSQIQGNAGELFF. The CDR3 nucleotides read TGCGCCAGCAGCCAAATACAGGGTAACGCCGGGGAGCTGTTTTTT.

The chain has TRBV5-1 and TRBJ2-3; 9 bases fit TRBD1. Trimming removed 0 bases from V and 1 base from J; junction bases left unmatched: 3. Per germline, CDR1 SGHRS and CDR2 YFSETQ. The CDR3 has 16 amino acids. CDR3 residues: CASSLGGQGRTDTQYF. DNA for the CDR3: TGCGCCAGCAGCTTGGGGGGACAGGGCCGCACAGATACGCAGTATTTT. Full variable domain (rest looked up from reference TRBV5-1 and TRBJ2-3): KAGVTQTPRYLIKTRGQQVTLSCSPISGHRSVSWYQQTPGQGLQFLFEYFSETQRNKGNFPGRFSGRQFSNSRSEMNVSTLELGDSALYLCASSLGGQGRTDTQYFGPGTRLTVL.

The CDR3 region is CASGLVRSGVLYEQYF. CDR3 DNA sequence: TGTGCTAGTGGTTTGGTACGTTCAGGGGTCCTCTACGAGCAGTACTTC. The V gene is TRBV12-5, the J gene TRBJ2-7, with D perhaps matching TRBD1 (6 bases). Germline CDR1 LGHNT, CDR2 FRNRAP. Trimming removed 0 bases at V and 3 bases at J, with 15 bases between. This CDR3 contains 16 residues.

V and J are TRBV4-3 and TRBJ2-5; tentative D call: TRBD2 (5 bases). The germline gives CDR1 LGHNA, CDR2 YSLEER. Between the trimmed V and J ends, which lost 1 base and 4 bases, there was a span of 13 bases. The CDR3 length is 15 residues. DNA of the CDR3: TGCGCCAGCAGCCAAGGACGGGGAGTAAGAGAGACCCAGTACTTC. It specifies CASSQGRGVRETQYF.

The V call is TRBV9, the J call TRBJ2-5; D remains ambiguous. Germline CDR1 is SGDLS and CDR2 is YYNGEE. V lost 1 base and J 1 base, leaving 8 bases between the germline ends. The CDR3 is 14 residues long. CDR3 loop: CASSVSSLQETQYF. Here the CDR3 DNA reads TGTGCCAGCAGCGTAAGCAGCCTCCAAGAGACCCAGTACTTC.

This clonotype was seen many times. The V call is TRBV6-1, the J call TRBJ2-5; 7 nucleotides line up with TRBD1. CDR1 and CDR2 from the germline V gene are MNHNS and SASEGT. The CDR3 extends over 14 amino acids. J was trimmed by 4 bases and V by 6 bases; bases with no gene match: 8. The CDR3 DNA follows: TGTGCCAGCAGGCACAGGGGTCGGGTAGAGACCCAGTACTTC. This codes for CASRHRGRVETQYF.

The chain recombines TRBV20-1 with TRBJ2-3, with 7 bases lining up with TRBD2. Germline V gene sequence: CDR1 DFQATT, CDR2 SNEGSKA (reference sequence). CDR3 length: 17 residues. In DNA form, the CDR3 reads TGCTGCGCTGAGGCCCAGGGTGGCGGGGGAAGCACAGATACGCAGTATTTT. As protein: CCAEAQGGGGSTDTQYF.

The J gene is TRBJ2-7, the V gene TRBV12-3 or TRBV12-4, with 8 positions matching TRBD1. V shed 3 bases and J 5 bases; nucleotides not matched to a gene: 3. This CDR3 spans 13 amino acids. This CDR3 is CASSFHRGDEQYF. CDR3 bases: TGTGCCAGCAGTTTCCACAGGGGGGACGAGCAGTACTTC.

Ten or more counts support this clonotype. The V and J genes are TRBV20-1 and TRBJ1-2; maybe TRBD1 (5 bases). CDR1 and CDR2 (germline): DFQATT, SNEGSKA (reference sequence). This CDR3 is built from 15 residues. V lost 7 bases to trimming and J lost 2 bases, with 20 bases between them. Written as DNA, the CDR3 is TGCAGTGGAAAGGGTACAGGTGCAGGAAACTATGGCTACACCTTC. Encoded protein: CSGKGTGAGNYGYTF.

The table lists this clonotype with a count of one. The chain carries TRBV7-8 and TRBJ2-7; D assignment may be TRBD1 or TRBD2 (5 bases each). Trimming took 1 base from V and 6 from J, leaving 13 bases between them. Looked up from germline, CDR1 is SGHVS and CDR2 is FQNEAQ. The CDR3 has 14 residues. The chain's CDR3 is CASSLGQGRREQYF. CDR3 in DNA: TGTGCCAGCAGCTTAGGGCAGGGACGCCGCGAGCAGTACTTC.

This clonotype was recorded a few times. The V and J genes are TRBV5-6 and TRBJ1-5, with 10 bases lining up with TRBD1. The CDR3 is made up of 14 amino acids. Germline CDR1 SGHDT, CDR2 YYEEEE. The trim removed 4 bases at V and 9 bases at J, leaving 7 bases unmatched. As DNA, the CDR3 is TGTGCCAGCAGCCTAGGACAGGGGGAATGGCCCCAGCATTTT. Protein product: CASSLGQGEWPQHF.

The J gene is TRBJ1-6, the V gene TRBV6-2 or TRBV6-3, with 10 bases lining up with TRBD1. Per germline, CDR1 MNHEY and CDR2 SVGEGT. Trimming removed 6 bases from V and 7 bases from J; junction bases left unmatched: 12. This CDR3 is built from 17 residues. The CDR3 nucleotides read TGTGCCAGCAGACTCCGGCCCTCGGGACAGGGGAATTCACCCCTCCACTTT. Residues: CASRLRPSGQGNSPLHF.

The V and J genes are TRBV15 and TRBJ2-6; 8 bases map to TRBD1. This CDR3 is built from 18 residues. Germline lookup yields CDR1 LNHNV and CDR2 YYDKDF (reference sequence). The V and J ends lost 1 base and 0 bases, in that order; junction bases with no gene match: 5. The CDR3 protein is CATSRASGQASGANVLTF. The CDR3 coding sequence is TGTGCCACCAGCAGAGCCTCGGGACAGGCCTCTGGGGCCAACGTCCTGACTTTC.

This clonotype has a count of ten or more. The chain uses TRBV29-1 and TRBJ2-7; TRBD2 matches 10 bases. V was pared by 3 bases and J by 5 bases, with 7 bases of the junction left unmatched. CDR3 length equals 14 residues. The germline gives CDR1 SQVTM, CDR2 ANQGSEA. CDR3 region: CSVDSSGRSDEQYF. In DNA form, the CDR3 reads TGCAGCGTTGACTCTAGCGGGAGATCAGACGAGCAGTACTTC.

A few counts support this clonotype. The chain carries TRBV20-1 and TRBJ2-1; D call uncertain. This CDR3 comprises 12 residues. The V gene lost 7 bases and the J gene lost 4 bases, with 11 bases spanning the gap. Germline V gene lookup returns CDR1 DFQATT and CDR2 SNEGSKA (reference sequence). The CDR3 nucleotides read TGCAGTGGCACAGACATATACAATGAGCAGTTCTTC. It translates to CSGTDIYNEQFF.

This clonotype was counted ten times or more. CDR3 sequence (DNA): TGTGCCAGCAGTTTAAGCGTCTCCTACAATGAGCAGTTCTTC. As protein: CASSLSVSYNEQFF. The rearrangement links TRBV12-3 or TRBV12-4 to TRBJ2-1; D ambiguous. The V end was cut by 2 bases, the J end by 0 bases, with 5 bases between. The CDR3 runs 14 residues.

This clonotype was observed many times. The V call is TRBV4-2, the J call TRBJ2-1; 7 bases agree with TRBD1. CDR1 is LGHNA, CDR2 YNFKEQ, per germline. This CDR3 spans 13 amino acids. Trimming at V came to 3 bases and at J to 12 bases, leaving 8 bases not matched to a gene. CDR3 bases: TGTGCCAGCAGCCAGGCCACAGGGGAAAGGCAGTTCTTC. Its translation is CASSQATGERQFF.

J is TRBJ2-5 and V is TRBV29-1; TRBD2 matches at 7 bases. The CDR3 consists of 10 residues. Germline CDR1 reads SQVTM; CDR2 reads ANQGSEA. V lost 2 bases and J lost 13; bases outside the gene matches: 4. The CDR3 region is CSVEQGGWYF. The CDR3 DNA follows: TGCAGCGTTGAACAGGGAGGGTGGTACTTC.

The table lists this clonotype with a few counts. V gene TRBV7-2 combines with J gene TRBJ2-5, with 7 bases matching TRBD1. Per the germline V gene, CDR1 is SGHTA and CDR2 is FQGNSA. With 7 bases clipped from V and 1 base from J, the junction kept 3 bases outside the gene matches. The CDR3 runs to 13 residues. For the CDR3, the DNA is TGTGCCAGCATGACAGGGATCCAAGAGACCCAGTACTTC. Its protein is CASMTGIQETQYF.

This clonotype was counted between two and nine times. The chain is built from TRBV27 and TRBJ1-2; the D is unclear. Trimming left V 5 bases short and J 4 bases short, with 11 bases between. The CDR3 contains 13 residues. CDR1 MNHEY and CDR2 SMNVEV come from the germline V gene (reference sequence). CDR3 sequence reads: CASSNGISYGYTF. CDR3 coding DNA: TGTGCCAGCAGTAACGGGATTTCCTATGGCTACACCTTC.

This clonotype has more than one count but fewer than ten. The chain carries TRBV5-5 and TRBJ2-3; 7 bases are shared with TRBD2. V gave up 0 bases and J gave up 6 bases; unmatched junction bases: 13. This CDR3 is built from 17 residues. Germline CDR1 and CDR2: SGHKS and YYEKEE (reference sequence). The CDR3 loop reads CASSLDGAGRGTDTQYF. The CDR3 nucleotides are TGTGCCAGCAGCTTGGATGGGGCAGGGAGGGGTACTGATACGCAGTATTTT.

This clonotype was seen more than once but under ten times. This chain uses TRBV30 with TRBJ2-7, with 7 bases matching TRBD1. In germline, CDR1 is GTSNPN, CDR2 SVGIG (reference sequence). The CDR3 length is 15 residues. V trimming: 4 bases; J trimming: 3 bases; junction bases outside the gene matches: 12. In DNA form, the CDR3 reads TGTGCCTGGACTCGACAGGGTTGGGGGAGCTACGAGCAGTACTTC. This sequence encodes CAWTRQGWGSYEQYF.

V is TRBV29-1 and J is TRBJ2-1, with D possibly TRBD2 on 5 matching bases. With 6 bases removed from V and 2 bases from J, the gap between germline ends came to 14 bases. The germline gives CDR1 SQVTM, CDR2 ANQGSEA. This CDR3 region has 14 residues. CDR3: CSVRVGTAYNEQFF. In DNA, the CDR3 is TGCAGCGTGCGGGTGGGTACGGCCTACAATGAGCAGTTCTTC.

The sample holds a few counts of this clonotype. The rearrangement uses TRBV5-1 and TRBJ1-1; tentative D call: TRBD1 (6 bases). Trimming took off 4 bases at V and 1 base at J, with 14 bases between the two ends. This CDR3 has 15 amino acids. Germline V CDR1 and CDR2: SGHRS, YFSETQ. This chain's CDR3 is CASSTRQEWNTEAFF. Written as DNA, the CDR3 is TGCGCCAGCAGCACCAGACAGGAATGGAACACTGAAGCTTTCTTT.

This clonotype has a handful of counts. The rearrangement uses TRBV6-4 and TRBJ2-7; the match to TRBD2 covers 11 bases. The CDR3 is 19 residues long. The V gene's germline CDR1 is MRHNA and CDR2 SNTAGT. V lost 6 bases and J lost 0; bases outside the gene matches: 16. For the CDR3, the DNA is TGTGCCAGCAGGCCACGAAGACGGACTAGCGGGTTGAGCTCCTACGAGCAGTACTTC. It translates to CASRPRRRTSGLSSYEQYF.